This TCR beta chain originates from a study of a mutant IDH1 vaccine in newly diagnosed glioma. Study background: Onset of vaccination occurred 4-6 weeks following radiotherapy alone, or with temozolomide cycles. Earlier care involved radiotherapy, temozolomide, or both, and the majority received both.

Broader study findings: Pseudoprogression looked unconnected to shifts in top peripheral T cell clonotypes.

As to this clone: Its antigen is currently unknown.

Sequencing was performed with immunoSEQ multiplex PCR; in TCRdb, only in-frame clones are kept and a portion is missing. The table includes approximately 82,000 clones, 65% to 90% detected once. Looked up from germline, CDR1 is LNHDA and CDR2 is SQIVND (reference sequence). The CDR3 totals 12 residues. V was shortened by 4 bases and J by 6 bases, with 7 bases between the two germline ends. This sample's time point: week 23, last vaccination. Topical imiquimod accompanied each vaccine dose, which consisted of 300 ug of mutant IDH1 20-mer peptide. Diagnosis in the donors showed new WHO grade 3 or 4 astrocytomas that were IDH1-mutant and ATRX-lost.

The sequence derives from a young man with glioma. Some clones in this sample may be carry-over from other donors' samples. The genes are TRBV19 and TRBJ2-4; D gene ambiguous. The material sequenced was PBMCs, taken from a glioma patient whose treatment included an IDH1 peptide vaccine. The CDR3: CASSTRLNIQYF. Written as DNA, the CDR3 is TGTGCCAGTAGTACCAGGTTAAACATTCAGTACTTC.